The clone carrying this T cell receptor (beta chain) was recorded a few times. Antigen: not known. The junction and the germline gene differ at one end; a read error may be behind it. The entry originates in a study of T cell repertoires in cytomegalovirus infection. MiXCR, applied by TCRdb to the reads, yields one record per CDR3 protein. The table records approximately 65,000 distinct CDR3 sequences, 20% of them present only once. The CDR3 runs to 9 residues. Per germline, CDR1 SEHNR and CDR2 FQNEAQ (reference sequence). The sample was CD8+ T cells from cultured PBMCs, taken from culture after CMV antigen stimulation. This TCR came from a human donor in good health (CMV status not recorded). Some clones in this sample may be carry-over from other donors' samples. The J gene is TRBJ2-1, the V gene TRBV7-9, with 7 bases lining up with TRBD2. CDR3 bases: TGCTTGATGGGGGGGGAGCAGTTCTTC. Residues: CLMGGEQFF.